This T cell receptor beta chain was captured by sequencing in a study of CD8+ T cells in alopecia areata. Study-level findings and limits: Sequenced scalp T cells also include alphabeta T cells resident in normal skin.

As the sequencing template, cDNA was produced by extracting RNA and reverse transcribing it. The data were produced by immunoSEQ multiplex PCR, yet TCRdb's version contains in-frame clones alone and is incomplete. The table lists about 200,000 clones, 50% to 60% of them singletons. Concerning this clone itself: The antigen remains undetermined.

Per the germline V gene, CDR1 is LNHDA and CDR2 is SQIVND (reference sequence). The CDR3 length is 15 residues. Losses at the gene ends were 8 bases for V and 5 bases for J; bases not matched to a gene: 11. This clonotype was obtained from a human donor with alopecia areata. The gene calls are TRBV19 and TRBJ2-3; 9 nucleotides agree with TRBD2. The specimen comprised CD4+ T cells sorted from blood, sampled at week 0. CDR3 sequence: CASRRRSGGKDTQYF. CDR3 nucleotide sequence: TGTGCCAGTCGGCGAAGGAGCGGGGGGAAAGATACGCAGTATTTT.